This TCR beta chain emerged from a study of shared clonotypes between healthy human individuals. This clone was seen a single time. The repertoire was sequenced with immunoSEQ multiplex PCR; TCRdb's copy has only in-frame clones and lacks some. The data hold roughly 1,500,000 clones, with approximately 98.5% observed a single time. The source of this sequence is a man aged 25 to 40 in good health. Sequencing used naive CD4+ T cells sorted from blood. Documented subset: CD45RA+ positively selected.

CDR3 sequence: CASSATSGQGPYNEQFF. The CDR3 DNA follows: TGCGCCAGCAGTGCAACGTCGGGACAGGGACCCTACAATGAGCAGTTCTTC. The chain employs TRBV10-1 and TRBJ2-1; 9 nucleotides line up with TRBD1. The CDR3 is 17 amino acids. J lost 2 bases, V lost 4 bases, and 9 bases had no gene match. Germline V gene sequence: CDR1 WNHNN, CDR2 SYGVQD (reference sequence).